This TCR beta chain came from a study of STAT3 mutations in large granular lymphocyte leukemia. Study results and limitations: At least one immunodominant TCR beta clonotype appeared in every T-cell large granular lymphocyte leukemia patient. TCR clonotype switching after therapy occurred in about 30% of the 18 patients.

Germline-derived CDR1 and CDR2 are GTSNPN and SVGIG (reference sequence). The CDR3 has 11 residues. The V gene lost 2 bases and the J gene lost 3 bases, with 5 bases spanning the gap. The method was immunoSEQ multiplex PCR; TCRdb's version includes in-frame clones alone and lacks a portion of them. The sample holds almost 5,500 clones, around 48% seen once. This clone showed up just a few times. Its antigen remains unidentified. The chain recombines TRBV30 with TRBJ2-7, with D hard to call. The origin of this receptor is a woman in her 70s with T-cell large granular lymphocyte leukemia. Some clones in this sample may be carry-over from other donors' samples. The specimen was peripheral blood mononuclear cells. Here the CDR3 reads CAWSLYYEQYF. CDR3 nucleotide sequence: TGTGCCTGGAGTCTGTACTACGAGCAGTACTTC.